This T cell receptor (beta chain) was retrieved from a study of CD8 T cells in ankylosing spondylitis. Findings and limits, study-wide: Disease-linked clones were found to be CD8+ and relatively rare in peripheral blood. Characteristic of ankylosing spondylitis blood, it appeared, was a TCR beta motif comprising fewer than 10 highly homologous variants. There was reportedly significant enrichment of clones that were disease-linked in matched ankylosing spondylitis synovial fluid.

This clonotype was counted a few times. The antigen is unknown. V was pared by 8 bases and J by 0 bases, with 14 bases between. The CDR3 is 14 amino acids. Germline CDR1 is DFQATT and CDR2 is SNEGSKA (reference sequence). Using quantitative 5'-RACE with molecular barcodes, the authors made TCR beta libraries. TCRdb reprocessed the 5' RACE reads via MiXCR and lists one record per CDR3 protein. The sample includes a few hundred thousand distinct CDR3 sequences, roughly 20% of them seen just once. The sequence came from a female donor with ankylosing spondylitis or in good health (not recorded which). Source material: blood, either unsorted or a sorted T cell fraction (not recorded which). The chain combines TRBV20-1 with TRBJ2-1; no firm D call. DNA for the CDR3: TGCAGTCCCTTAGGACCGGGCTCCTACAATGAGCAGTTCTTC. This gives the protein CSPLGPGSYNEQFF.